This T cell receptor beta chain was documented in a study of CD8 T cells in ankylosing spondylitis. Regarding the study as a whole: In peripheral blood, disease-linked CD8+ clones occurred at relatively low frequencies. Among TCR beta sequences, a motif of several highly homologous variants appeared characteristic of ankylosing spondylitis blood. Existing reports had already noted some motif variants in reactive arthritis synovial fluid and blood.

Libraries for TCR beta were made by quantitative 5'-RACE with molecular barcodes. One entry per CDR3 protein, called by TCRdb with MiXCR from the 5' RACE reads. The sample includes 300,000 to 400,000 distinct CDR3 sequences, roughly 15% of them seen just once. Losses at the gene ends were 0 bases for V and 3 bases for J; bases not matched to a gene: 4. Germline V gene sequence: CDR1 DFQATT, CDR2 SNEGSKA (reference sequence). The CDR3 contains 14 residues. A few counts support this clonotype. The antigen remains undetermined. Sequences were obtained from blood, either unsorted or a sorted T cell fraction (not recorded which). The TCR was taken from a male donor with ankylosing spondylitis or in good health (not recorded which). V usage is TRBV20-1 and J usage is TRBJ2-7, with 8 bases lining up with TRBD1. CDR3 residues: CSARDQGAGYEQYF. The CDR3 DNA follows: TGCAGTGCTAGAGACCAGGGGGCCGGCTACGAGCAGTACTTC.